Listed below are T cell receptor beta chains from one sample, sequenced in a study of T-cell reconstitution after alpha-beta-depleted transplantation in children. TCRdb reanalysed the PCR reads using MiXCR and keeps one entry per CDR3 protein. Altogether over 400,000 distinct CDR3 sequences are present, approximately 41% being singletons, with the ten largest covering under 30%. This material consisted of PBMCs, taken before TCRalphabeta/CD19-depleted stem cell transplant. The source is a girl aged 2-10 years with aplastic anemia, due to receive a stem cell transplant. CDR3s include the opening cysteine and the closing phenylalanine or tryptophan. The D gene is left open where the match is weak. Some rows have no size entry. The others give once, few or many, or a class for an expanded clone.

length: 15
size: many
V: TRBV3-1
J: TRBJ2-2
D: TRBD2
CDR3: CASSRLAGAGGELFF
DNA: TGTGCCAGCAGCCGGCTAGCGGGAGCGGGCGGGGAGCTGTTTTTT

length: 14
size: many
V: TRBV5-1
J: TRBJ1-2
D: TRBD1
CDR3: CASSLDRANYGYTF
DNA: TGTGCCAGCTCACTCGACAGGGCCAACTATGGCTACACCTTC

length: 14
size: NA
V: TRBV15
J: TRBJ2-7
D: TRBD2
CDR3: CATAGTSDSYEQYF
DNA: TGTGCCACCGCCGGGACTAGCGATTCCTACGAGCAGTACTTC

length: 15
size: NA
V: TRBV3-1
J: TRBJ2-4
D: NA
CDR3: CASALGGDPKNIQYF
DNA: TGTGCCTCCGCCCTGGGAGGAGACCCAAAAAACATTCAGTACTTC

length: 13
size: NA
V: TRBV6-1
J: TRBJ2-7
D: TRBD1
CDR3: CANGQGRGYEQYF
DNA: TGTGCCAACGGACAGGGTAGGGGCTACGAGCAGTACTTC

length: 14
size: many
V: TRBV20-1
J: TRBJ1-2
D: TRBD1
CDR3: CSARLQGSNYGYTF
DNA: TGCAGTGCTAGATTACAGGGGAGTAACTATGGCTACACCTTC

length: 14
size: many
V: TRBV24-1
J: TRBJ2-5
D: TRBD1
CDR3: CATSRGQGEETQYF
DNA: TGTGCCACCAGTAGGGGACAGGGAGAAGAGACCCAGTACTTC

length: 14
size: many
V: TRBV10-3
J: TRBJ2-7
D: TRBD1
CDR3: CAISLDRRTYEQYF
DNA: TGTGCCATCAGTCTGGACAGGAGGACCTACGAGCAGTACTTC

length: 16
size: NA
V: TRBV5-6
J: TRBJ2-1
D: TRBD1
CDR3: CASSSDRDRAYNEQFF
DNA: TGTGCCAGCAGCTCCGACCGGGACAGGGCCTACAATGAGCAGTTCTTC

length: 16
size: once
V: TRBV6-1
J: TRBJ1-5
D: TRBD1
CDR3: CASSGAGTAPNQPQHF
DNA: TGTGCCAGCAGTGGCGCCGGGACAGCTCCGAATCAGCCCCAGCATTTT

length: 15
size: few
V: TRBV27
J: TRBJ1-1
D: NA
CDR3: CASSFSGEGNTEAFF
DNA: TGTGCCAGCAGTTTCTCAGGGGAGGGGAACACTGAAGCTTTCTTT

length: 13
size: many
V: TRBV12-3/TRBV12-4
J: TRBJ1-1
D: NA
CDR3: CASSDDIYTEAFF
DNA: TGTGCCAGCAGTGATGACATCTACACTGAAGCTTTCTTT

length: 15
size: NA
V: TRBV20-1
J: TRBJ2-3
D: NA
CDR3: CSARSIPIPPDTQYF
DNA: TGCAGTGCTAGATCTATTCCTATACCCCCAGATACGCAGTATTTT

length: 16
size: few
V: TRBV4-1
J: TRBJ2-2
D: TRBD2
CDR3: CASSQEVSGIAGELFF
DNA: TGCGCCAGCAGCCAAGAGGTTAGCGGGATAGCCGGGGAGCTGTTTTTT

length: 15
size: NA
V: TRBV7-2
J: TRBJ1-6
D: TRBD1
CDR3: CANSFLQGGNSPLHF
DNA: TGTGCCAACAGCTTCCTGCAGGGGGGTAATTCACCCCTCCACTTT

length: 15
size: NA
V: TRBV11-3
J: TRBJ1-1
D: NA
CDR3: CASSLGGHRNTEAFF
DNA: TGTGCCAGCAGCTTGGGGGGACATCGGAACACTGAAGCTTTCTTT

length: 17
size: NA
V: TRBV5-1
J: TRBJ2-6
D: NA
CDR3: CASSLGSGTAGANVLTF
DNA: TGCGCCAGCAGCTTGGGATCAGGGACGGCAGGGGCCAACGTCCTGACTTTC

length: 15
size: NA
V: TRBV10-3
J: TRBJ2-3
D: TRBD2
CDR3: CATEQRLAGEDTQYF
DNA: TGTGCCACGGAGCAGAGACTAGCGGGAGAGGATACGCAGTATTTT

length: 15
size: NA
V: TRBV5-1
J: TRBJ2-7
D: TRBD2
CDR3: CASSFGGGDTYEQYF
DNA: TGCGCCAGCAGCTTCGGCGGGGGGGATACCTACGAGCAGTACTTC

length: 15
size: few
V: TRBV20-1
J: TRBJ2-3
D: NA
CDR3: CSARVIYPNTDTQYF
DNA: TGCAGTGCTAGAGTGATTTACCCCAACACAGATACGCAGTATTTT

length: 14
size: many
V: TRBV9
J: TRBJ1-3
D: NA
CDR3: CASSVAGSGNTIYF
DNA: TGTGCCAGCAGCGTAGCTGGCTCTGGAAACACCATATATTTT

length: 15
size: many
V: TRBV20-1
J: TRBJ1-3
D: NA
CDR3: CSASADSISGNTIYF
DNA: TGCAGTGCTAGTGCGGACAGCATCTCTGGAAACACCATATATTTT

length: 12
size: NA
V: TRBV20-1
J: TRBJ2-5
D: NA
CDR3: CSGISGQETQYF
DNA: TGCAGTGGGATTTCGGGGCAAGAGACCCAGTACTTC

length: 14
size: NA
V: TRBV12-3/TRBV12-4
J: TRBJ2-7
D: NA
CDR3: CASSFGTYGYEQYF
DNA: TGTGCCAGCAGTTTCGGGACTTATGGCTACGAGCAGTACTTC

length: 17
size: many
V: TRBV5-5
J: TRBJ2-6
D: TRBD1
CDR3: CASSKQGFDSGANVLTF
DNA: TGTGCCAGCAGCAAACAGGGGTTCGACTCTGGGGCCAACGTCCTGACTTTC

length: 14
size: many
V: TRBV11-2
J: TRBJ2-7
D: NA
CDR3: CASSFRRGSYEQYF
DNA: TGTGCCAGCAGCTTCCGTCGGGGTAGCTACGAGCAGTACTTC

length: 16
size: NA
V: TRBV7-2
J: TRBJ2-3
D: NA
CDR3: CASSLGGGRSTDTQYF
DNA: TGTGCCAGCAGCCTTGGGGGGGGCAGGTCCACAGATACGCAGTATTTT

length: 13
size: many
V: TRBV4-1
J: TRBJ2-7
D: NA
CDR3: CASSPRVYYEQYF
DNA: TGCGCCAGCAGCCCCCGGGTATACTACGAGCAGTACTTC

length: 14
size: many
V: TRBV12-3/TRBV12-4
J: TRBJ2-5
D: NA
CDR3: CASGISGPQETQYF
DNA: TGTGCCAGCGGAATTAGCGGTCCACAAGAGACCCAGTACTTC

length: 19
size: many
V: TRBV5-1
J: TRBJ2-5
D: TRBD1
CDR3: CASSSSPTSGTGGRETQYF
DNA: TGCGCCAGCAGCTCGTCCCCAACTTCCGGGACAGGGGGCAGGGAGACCCAGTACTTC

length: 13
size: NA
V: TRBV5-1
J: TRBJ1-2
D: TRBD1
CDR3: CASSTGQVEGYTF
DNA: TGCGCCAGCAGCACGGGACAGGTCGAGGGCTACACCTTC

length: 13
size: NA
V: TRBV29-1
J: TRBJ2-7
D: TRBD1
CDR3: CSVDGDRGYEQYF
DNA: TGCAGCGTTGACGGGGACAGGGGTTACGAGCAGTACTTC

length: 14
size: many
V: TRBV5-5
J: TRBJ1-1
D: NA
CDR3: CASSLNGGYTEAFF
DNA: TGTGCCAGCAGCTTGAACGGGGGCTACACTGAAGCTTTCTTT

length: 13
size: NA
V: TRBV20-1
J: TRBJ2-5
D: NA
CDR3: CSATRGGPETQYF
DNA: TGCAGTGCTACAAGAGGGGGTCCAGAGACCCAGTACTTC

length: 15
size: few
V: TRBV12-3/TRBV12-4
J: TRBJ1-6
D: TRBD1
CDR3: CASTLGDRDISPLHF
DNA: TGTGCCAGCACCCTAGGGGACAGGGACATTTCACCCCTCCACTTT

length: 13
size: NA
V: TRBV12-3/TRBV12-4
J: TRBJ1-1
D: NA
CDR3: CASSFGGRTEAFF
DNA: TGTGCCAGCAGTTTCGGGGGGCGTACTGAAGCTTTCTTT

length: 16
size: few
V: TRBV5-1
J: TRBJ2-3
D: NA
CDR3: CASELGGPGGTDTQYF
DNA: TGCGCCAGCGAACTAGGTGGGCCGGGGGGCACAGATACGCAGTATTTT

length: 16
size: NA
V: TRBV20-1
J: TRBJ1-6
D: NA
CDR3: CSAATGGERVNSPLHF
DNA: TGCAGTGCTGCGACCGGGGGAGAGCGGGTTAATTCACCCCTCCACTTT

length: 15
size: many
V: TRBV27
J: TRBJ2-7
D: NA
CDR3: CASSFLGATAYEQYF
DNA: TGTGCCAGCAGTTTTCTGGGGGCTACGGCCTACGAGCAGTACTTC

length: 16
size: many
V: TRBV5-8
J: TRBJ2-1
D: NA
CDR3: CASSLHDGARTKEQFF
DNA: TGTGCCAGCAGCTTGCACGACGGGGCTCGCACCAAGGAGCAGTTCTTC

length: 13
size: NA
V: TRBV5-1
J: TRBJ2-1
D: NA
CDR3: CASSLRLGNEQFF
DNA: TGCGCCAGCAGCTTGCGCCTAGGCAATGAGCAGTTCTTC

length: 15
size: NA
V: TRBV5-1
J: TRBJ2-7
D: NA
CDR3: CASSLGQAFSYEQYF
DNA: TGCGCCAGCAGCTTGGGACAGGCCTTTTCCTACGAGCAGTACTTC

length: 13
size: many
V: TRBV12-3/TRBV12-4
J: TRBJ2-1
D: NA
CDR3: CASSLPLPNEQFF
DNA: TGTGCCAGCAGTTTACCTTTGCCCAATGAGCAGTTCTTC

length: 12
size: NA
V: TRBV6-6
J: TRBJ1-1
D: NA
CDR3: CASSYDRPEAFF
DNA: TGTGCCAGCAGTTACGACAGGCCTGAAGCTTTCTTT

length: 15
size: NA
V: TRBV7-9
J: TRBJ2-1
D: NA
CDR3: CASSLDYNSYNEQFF
DNA: TGTGCCAGCAGCTTAGACTATAACTCCTACAATGAGCAGTTCTTC

length: 13
size: few
V: TRBV5-5
J: TRBJ2-5
D: NA
CDR3: CASSLSGPETQYF
DNA: TGTGCCAGCAGCTTGTCGGGTCCGGAGACCCAGTACTTC

length: 14
size: many
V: TRBV5-5
J: TRBJ2-3
D: NA
CDR3: CASSTRDSTDTQYF
DNA: TGTGCCAGCAGCACAAGGGACAGCACAGATACGCAGTATTTT

length: 15
size: few
V: TRBV9
J: TRBJ2-1
D: TRBD1
CDR3: CASSVGDRAVNEQFF
DNA: TGTGCCAGCAGCGTAGGGGACAGGGCGGTCAATGAGCAGTTCTTC

length: 15
size: NA
V: TRBV12-3/TRBV12-4
J: TRBJ2-1
D: TRBD1
CDR3: CASSLGQVGYNEQFF
DNA: TGTGCCAGCAGTTTGGGACAGGTGGGCTACAATGAGCAGTTCTTC

length: 14
size: NA
V: TRBV12-3/TRBV12-4
J: TRBJ2-7
D: TRBD2
CDR3: CASTTGRGDYEQYF
DNA: TGTGCCAGCACCACGGGTCGGGGGGACTACGAGCAGTACTTC

length: 15
size: few
V: TRBV9
J: TRBJ2-5
D: TRBD1
CDR3: CASSPRGRGLETQYF
DNA: TGTGCCAGCAGCCCCCGCGGCAGGGGGCTGGAGACCCAGTACTTC

length: 16
size: few
V: TRBV7-9
J: TRBJ2-1
D: TRBD2
CDR3: CASSPGTSGRLNEQFF
DNA: TGTGCCAGCAGCCCCGGGACTAGCGGGAGATTGAATGAGCAGTTCTTC

length: 16
size: NA
V: TRBV2
J: TRBJ2-2
D: TRBD1
CDR3: CAGSPPGQGPTGELFF
DNA: TGTGCCGGTTCCCCCCCGGGACAGGGACCCACCGGGGAGCTGTTTTTT

length: 13
size: many
V: TRBV12-3/TRBV12-4
J: TRBJ1-1
D: NA
CDR3: CASSLVRLTEAFF
DNA: TGTGCCAGCAGTTTAGTCCGGCTAACTGAAGCTTTCTTT

length: 13
size: many
V: TRBV18
J: TRBJ2-5
D: NA
CDR3: CASSPGLGETQYF
DNA: TGTGCCAGCTCACCGGGGCTAGGAGAGACCCAGTACTTC

length: 14
size: NA
V: TRBV29-1
J: TRBJ2-3
D: NA
CDR3: CSVELGSFTDTQYF
DNA: TGCAGCGTTGAATTAGGGTCCTTCACAGATACGCAGTATTTT

length: 13
size: few
V: TRBV2
J: TRBJ2-5
D: NA
CDR3: CASRASGAETQYF
DNA: TGTGCCAGCAGAGCGTCGGGGGCGGAGACCCAGTACTTC

length: 15
size: once
V: TRBV12-3/TRBV12-4
J: TRBJ1-4
D: NA
CDR3: CASRRIGTLDEKLFF
DNA: TGTGCCAGCAGGCGAATCGGGACACTTGATGAAAAACTGTTTTTT

length: 13
size: many
V: TRBV12-3/TRBV12-4
J: TRBJ2-7
D: NA
CDR3: CASSPVLVHEQYF
DNA: TGTGCCAGCAGTCCCGTATTAGTGCACGAGCAGTACTTC

length: 17
size: NA
V: TRBV18
J: TRBJ1-2
D: TRBD1
CDR3: CASSPAPTGDMDYGYTF
DNA: TGTGCCAGCTCCCCAGCCCCAACAGGGGATATGGACTATGGCTACACCTTC